This TCR beta chain was identified during a study of cytomegalovirus exposure and HLA in healthy donors. Overall study: Unique TCRs from HLA-typed donors, 70 million to 85 million of them, were held in an early data release.

Findings and limits, study-wide: Cytomegalovirus-associated TCR beta chains were listed, numbering approximately 150. Most of the TCR beta V segments (in an earlier analysis) were productive either about 87% or about 30% of the time. In a later analysis, CMV-associated beta chains were mostly HLA-associated, it appeared.

CDR3 length: 15 residues. V was trimmed by 4 bases and J by 0 bases, leaving 14 bases between them. Germline loops: CDR1 SGDLS, CDR2 YYNGEE. 13 Jbeta primers and 60 Vbeta primers were used for the PCR. Sequenced by immunoSEQ multiplex PCR; TCRdb stores in-frame clones only, minus some. The sample lists roughly 130,000 clones, around 85% occurring once. With respect to this clone: The antigen remains undetermined.

The chain carries TRBV9 and TRBJ2-7, with a weak D call TRBD2 (5 bases). Sequenced sample: PBMCs. The TCR sequence derives from a boy between 5 and 17 years old in good health and CMV-seronegative. CDR3 nucleotide sequence: TGTGCCAGCAGCCCCCGTAGAGGGTTCTCCTACGAGCAGTACTTC. This sequence encodes CASSPRRGFSYEQYF.